The text below deals with one T cell receptor (beta chain). The record originates from a study of blood T cells in healthy people across ages. Study details: About one barcoded beta molecule was captured per two T cells (by template switching).

Trimming left V 4 bases short and J 5 bases short, with 10 bases between. This CDR3 comprises 13 residues. Germline values: CDR1 SGHTA, CDR2 FQGTGA. A second PCR, run for roughly 7 to 12 cycles, used a sample-barcoded 5' primer plus a J-beta primer mix. A template-switch adaptor that had 12 random nucleotides put a tag on each cDNA molecule. TCRdb re-analysed the 5' RACE reads in MiXCR, keeping a single row per CDR3 protein. The sample lists 1.5 million to 2 million distinct CDR3 sequences; about 50% were seen once. V usage is TRBV7-3 and J usage is TRBJ2-3; D unresolved. The clonotype comes from a woman aged 40 to 55 in good health. Source material: blood. CDR3 coding DNA: TGTGCCAGCAGCTCCAGACACGTAGATACGCAGTATTTT. Its translation: CASSSRHVDTQYF. Combining the CDR3 with reference TRBV7-3 and TRBJ2-3 gives the whole variable domain GAGVSQTPSNKVTEKGKYVELRCDPISGHTALYWYRQSLGQGPEFLIYFQGTGAADDSGLPNDRFFAVRPEGSVSTLKIQRTERGDSAVYLCASSSRHVDTQYFGPGTRLTVL.